Shown below are 10 T cell receptor beta chains from a single sample sequenced in a study of T and B cells in COVID-19 patients (TCRdb year 2020). Genomic DNA extracted from blood, in amounts of roughly 230-550 ng, served as the starting material for amplifying TRB repertoires. Sequencing relied on an Illumina MiSeq. Multiplex PCR with BIOMED2 TRB-A/B primer pools was used to amplify TRB rearrangements. The public reads were quality trimmed at Q25 with fastp and then assembled into clones with MiXCR by TCRdb, keeping productive beta chains. For every CDR3 protein sequence, its rows merge into one entry that carries the most common genes and DNA. Recorded for this sample are over 10,000 distinct CDR3 sequences; under 35% of them occurred a single time. The ten largest make up 28% of the sample. Sequencing input: blood. The origin of the receptors is a human donor who had recovered from COVID-19.

The J gene is TRBJ2-3, the V gene TRBV7-6; D call uncertain. The V end lost 5 bases, the J end lost 5 bases, and 14 bases lay between the germline ends. Germline loops: CDR1 SGHVS, CDR2 FNYEAQ. The CDR3 has 14 amino acids. The CDR3 DNA reads TGTGCCAGCAGCCACAAACCCGGGCAAGATACGCAGTATTTT. Translation gives CASSHKPGQDTQYF.

A few counts support this clonotype. V gene TRBV15 combines with J gene TRBJ1-5; no clear D gene. V was clipped by 8 bases and J by 4 bases, with 12 bases between them. This CDR3 contains 13 residues. Germline V gives CDR1 LNHNV, CDR2 YYDKDF (reference sequence). CDR3 protein: CATGRATNQPQHF. CDR3 nucleotides: TGTGCCACCGGTAGGGCCACGAATCAGCCCCAGCATTTT.

V gene TRBV7-9 combines with J gene TRBJ2-1; 11 nucleotides line up with TRBD2. The junction had 2 bases not matched to a gene; V was cut back by 6 bases and J by 10 bases. This CDR3 comprises 12 residues. Germline lookup yields CDR1 SEHNR and CDR2 FQNEAQ (reference sequence). For the CDR3, the DNA is TGTGCCAGCAGTTCTAGCGGGAGGGAGCAGTTCTTC. Its translation is CASSSSGREQFF.

This clonotype turned up a few times. The chain links TRBV10-3 to TRBJ2-1, with TRBD1 as a possible D gene (6 bases). V shed 3 bases and J shed 5 bases, with 20 bases lying between them. The CDR3 contains 17 residues. Germline values: CDR1 ENHRY, CDR2 SYGVKD. The chain's CDR3 is CAISERLTGWGHNEQFF. CDR3 in DNA: TGTGCCATCAGTGAAAGACTAACAGGGTGGGGGCACAATGAGCAGTTCTTC.

This clonotype occurred a few times. As DNA, the CDR3 is TGTGCCAGCTCACCGGGACTAGCGGGAGCAGGTGCAGATACGCAGTATTTT. It translates to CASSPGLAGAGADTQYF. The chain employs TRBV18 and TRBJ2-3, with 14 bases matching TRBD2. J lost 4 bases, V lost 3 bases, and 6 bases had no gene match. Germline CDR1 reads KGHSH; CDR2 reads LQKENI. The CDR3 is 17 amino acids.

The chain joins TRBV11-2 to TRBJ2-3; D is unresolved. V was trimmed by 6 bases and J by 3 bases, leaving 10 bases between them. The CDR3 has 13 residues. In germline, CDR1 is SGHAT, CDR2 FQNNGV. CDR3 sequence: CASSLFLTDTQYF. The CDR3 DNA reads TGTGCCAGCAGTTTGTTCCTGACAGATACGCAGTATTTT.

This clonotype came up a few times. V gene TRBV5-6 combines with J gene TRBJ1-2; TRBD1 matches at 8 bases. J was trimmed by 5 bases and V by 9 bases; bases with no gene match: 12. Looked up from germline, CDR1 is SGHDT and CDR2 is YYEEEE. The CDR3 sequence is 14 residues long. CDR3 sequence: CATKKGQVIYGYTF. The CDR3 nucleotides are TGTGCCACCAAAAAGGGACAGGTTATTTATGGCTACACCTTC.

V usage is TRBV5-3 and J usage is TRBJ1-1; D is unclear. TRBV5-3 is classed as an ORF, of uncertain function. The V end lost 4 bases, the J end lost 3 bases, and 4 bases lay between the germline ends. The CDR3 is 11 amino acids. The CDR3 coding sequence is TGTGCCAGAAGCCGGGACACTGAAGCTTTCTTT. It yields the protein CARSRDTEAFF.

The CDR3 reads CATSRDGASGLDTQYF. The CDR3 region has the DNA TGTGCCACCAGCAGAGATGGGGCTAGCGGCCTCGATACGCAGTATTTT. The chain is built from TRBV15 and TRBJ2-3, with 7 bases matching TRBD2. Per the germline V gene, CDR1 is LNHNV and CDR2 is YYDKDF (reference sequence). The junction had 9 bases not matched to a gene; V was cut back by 0 bases and J by 6 bases. The CDR3 loop spans 16 amino acids.

The chain carries TRBV6-5 and TRBJ1-5; 9 nucleotides agree with TRBD1. The V gene end was trimmed by 5 bases and the J gene end by 1 base; junction bases not matched to a gene: 3. CDR3 length equals 15 residues. CDR1 MNHEY and CDR2 SVGAGI come from the germline V gene. The CDR3 DNA sequence: TGTGCCAGCAGTCCGACAGGGGGAAGCAATCAGCCCCAGCATTTT. Amino acids: CASSPTGGSNQPQHF.